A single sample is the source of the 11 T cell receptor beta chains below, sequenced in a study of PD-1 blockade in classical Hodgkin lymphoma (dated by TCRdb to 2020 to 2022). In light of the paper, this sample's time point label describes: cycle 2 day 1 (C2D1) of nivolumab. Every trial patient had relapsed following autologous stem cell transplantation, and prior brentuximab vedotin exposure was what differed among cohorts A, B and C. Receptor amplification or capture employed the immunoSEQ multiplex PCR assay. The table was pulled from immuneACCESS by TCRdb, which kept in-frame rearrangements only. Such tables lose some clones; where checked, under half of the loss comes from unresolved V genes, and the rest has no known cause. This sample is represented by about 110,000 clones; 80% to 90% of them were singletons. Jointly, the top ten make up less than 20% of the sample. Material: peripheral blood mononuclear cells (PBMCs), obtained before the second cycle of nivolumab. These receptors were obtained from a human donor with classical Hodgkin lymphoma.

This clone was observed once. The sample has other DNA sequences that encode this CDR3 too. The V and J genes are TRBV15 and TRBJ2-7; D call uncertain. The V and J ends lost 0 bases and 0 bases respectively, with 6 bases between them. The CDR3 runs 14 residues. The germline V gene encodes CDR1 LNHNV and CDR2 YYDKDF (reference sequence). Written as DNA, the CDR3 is TGTGCCACCAGCAGAGACAAAGGCTCCTACGAGCAGTACTTC. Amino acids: CATSRDKGSYEQYF.

The CDR3 coding sequence is TGTGCCAGCAGGGGGATCGGGGAGCTGTTTTTT. This sequence encodes CASRGIGELFF. The chain recombines TRBV19 with TRBJ2-2; 7 nucleotides match TRBD1. Trimming took 9 bases from V and 7 from J; bases not matched to a gene: 2. Germline V gives CDR1 LNHDA, CDR2 SQIVND (reference sequence). The CDR3 is 11 amino acids.

The CDR3 DNA reads TGTGCCAGCAGACGGGACAGTACCCTTATGAACACTGAAGCTTTCTTT. This encodes CASRRDSTLMNTEAFF. The rearrangement joins TRBV2 to TRBJ1-1, with TRBD1 matching over 7 bases. With 6 bases clipped from V and 0 bases from J, the junction kept 10 bases outside the gene matches. Germline V gene data show CDR1 as SNHLY and CDR2 as FYNNEI. The CDR3 is 16 residues long.

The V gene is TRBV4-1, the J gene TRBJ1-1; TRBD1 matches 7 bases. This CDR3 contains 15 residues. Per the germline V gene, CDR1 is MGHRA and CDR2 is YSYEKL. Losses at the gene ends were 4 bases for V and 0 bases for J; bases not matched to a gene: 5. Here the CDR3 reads CASSRAGQLNTEAFF. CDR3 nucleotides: TGCGCCAGCAGCCGGGCGGGACAGTTGAACACTGAAGCTTTCTTT.

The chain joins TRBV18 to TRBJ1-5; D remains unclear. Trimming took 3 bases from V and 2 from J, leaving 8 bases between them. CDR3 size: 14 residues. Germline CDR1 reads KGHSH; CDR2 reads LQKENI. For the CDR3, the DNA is TGTGCCAGCTCACCCGATCGAGGCAATCAGCCCCAGCATTTT. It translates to CASSPDRGNQPQHF.

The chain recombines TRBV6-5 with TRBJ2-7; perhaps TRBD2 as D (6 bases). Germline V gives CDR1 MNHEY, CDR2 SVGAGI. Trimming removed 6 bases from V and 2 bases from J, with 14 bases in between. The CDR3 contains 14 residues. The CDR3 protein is CASRSSSVTYEQYF. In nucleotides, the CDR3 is TGTGCCAGCAGATCCTCTAGCGTAACCTACGAGCAGTACTTC.

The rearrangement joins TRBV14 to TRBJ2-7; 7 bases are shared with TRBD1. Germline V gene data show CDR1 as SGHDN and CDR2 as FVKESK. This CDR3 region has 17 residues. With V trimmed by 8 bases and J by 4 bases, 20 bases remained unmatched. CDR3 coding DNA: TGTGCCAGCTCTGGGACAGCCCCCGGAACGTCAACGTACGAGCAGTACTTC. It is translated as CASSGTAPGTSTYEQYF. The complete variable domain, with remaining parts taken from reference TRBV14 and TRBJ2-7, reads EAGVTQFPSHSVIEKGQTVTLRCDPISGHDNLYWYRRVMGKEIKFLLHFVKESKQDESGMPNNRFLAERTGGTYSTLKVQPAELEDSGVYFCASSGTAPGTSTYEQYFGPGTRLTVT.

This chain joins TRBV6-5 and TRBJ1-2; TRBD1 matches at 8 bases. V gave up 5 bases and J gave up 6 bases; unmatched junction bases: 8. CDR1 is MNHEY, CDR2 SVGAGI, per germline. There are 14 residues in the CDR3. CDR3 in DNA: TGTGCCAGCAGTGGGACAGGAGAAGAGAATGGCTACACCTTC. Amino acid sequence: CASSGTGEENGYTF.

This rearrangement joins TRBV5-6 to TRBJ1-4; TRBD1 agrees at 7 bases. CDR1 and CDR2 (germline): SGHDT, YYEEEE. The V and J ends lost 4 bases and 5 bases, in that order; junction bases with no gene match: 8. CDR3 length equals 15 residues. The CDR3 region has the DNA TGTGCCAGCAGCCCAGAGGGGGCGGTCAATGAAAAACTGTTTTTT. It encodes CASSPEGAVNEKLFF.

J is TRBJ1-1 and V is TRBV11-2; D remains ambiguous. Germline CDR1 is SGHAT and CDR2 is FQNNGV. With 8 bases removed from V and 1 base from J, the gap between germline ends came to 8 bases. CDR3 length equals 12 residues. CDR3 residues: CASAYRNTEAFF. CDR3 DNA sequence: TGTGCCAGCGCGTACAGGAACACTGAAGCTTTCTTT.

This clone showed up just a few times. The CDR3 region has the DNA TGTGCCAGCACACGACAGGCAATACAACGCGGGGAGCTGTTTTTT. Its translation is CASTRQAIQRGELFF. This rearrangement joins TRBV6-5 to TRBJ2-2; TRBD1 might be the D (6 bases). Trimming left V 7 bases short and J 7 bases short, with 19 bases between. CDR1 and CDR2 from the germline V gene are MNHEY and SVGAGI. The CDR3 extends over 15 amino acids.